Each of the 25 T cell receptor beta chains below was sequenced from the same sample in a study of CD8 T cells in ankylosing spondylitis. Study-wide findings and caveats: What seemed typical of ankylosing spondylitis blood was a TCR beta motif built from under 10 highly homologous variants.

In TCRdb, the 5' RACE reads were re-called with MiXCR into one record per CDR3 protein. The sample consists of about 750,000 distinct CDR3 sequences, around 20% of them appearing once. These receptors have no known antigen. Sequenced input: blood, either unsorted or a sorted T cell fraction (not recorded which). The source is a male donor with ankylosing spondylitis.

V gene TRBV6-1 combines with J gene TRBJ1-2; no reliable D call. Germline loops: CDR1 MNHNS, CDR2 SASEGT. CDR3 length: 16 amino acids. The germline V and J ends were trimmed by 2 bases and 5 bases, with 18 bases remaining between them. The CDR3 region is CASSESFLSQMYGYTF. Written as DNA, the CDR3 is TGTGCCAGCAGTGAAAGTTTTCTGTCCCAGATGTATGGCTACACCTTC.

V usage is TRBV7-2 and J usage is TRBJ1-2, with D unresolved. This CDR3 has 14 residues. The V gene lost 5 bases and the J gene lost 4 bases, with 14 bases spanning the gap. Per germline, CDR1 SGHTA and CDR2 FQGNSA. DNA for the CDR3: TGTGCCAGCAGCCAAGATCCGGGGAGCTATGGCTACACCTTC. This codes for CASSQDPGSYGYTF.

This clonotype was picked up a small number of times. The chain is built from TRBV5-1 and TRBJ2-7, with TRBD2 as a possible D gene (5 bases). Deletions cut 3 bases from V and 4 bases from J, with 20 bases between. This CDR3 is built from 16 residues. CDR1 and CDR2 (germline): SGHRS, YFSETQ. CDR3: CASSYTREVTAYEQYF. Here the CDR3 DNA reads TGCGCCAGCAGCTACACCCGGGAAGTTACCGCTTACGAGCAGTACTTC.

The chain recombines TRBV20-1 with TRBJ1-1; D might be TRBD1 (6 bases). CDR1 and CDR2 from the germline V gene are DFQATT and SNEGSKA (reference sequence). This CDR3 comprises 14 residues. V lost 4 bases to trimming and J lost 1 base, with 13 bases between them. CDR3 protein: CSATPTGPNTEAFF. CDR3 in DNA: TGCAGTGCTACCCCTACAGGGCCGAACACTGAAGCTTTCTTT.

The V gene is TRBV4-2, the J gene TRBJ2-2; 9 bases map to TRBD2. V shed 3 bases and J 9 bases; nucleotides not matched to a gene: 11. Germline V gives CDR1 LGHNA, CDR2 YNFKEQ. CDR3 size: 16 residues. CDR3 nucleotides: TGTGCCAGCAGCCAGAGCGGGACTAGCTTGGTCTGGGAGCTGTTTTTT. It specifies CASSQSGTSLVWELFF.

This clonotype was counted ten times or more. The chain combines TRBV11-2 with TRBJ1-3, with 7 bases lining up with TRBD1. CDR3 size: 15 residues. V was pared by 4 bases and J by 4 bases, with 7 bases of the junction left unmatched. Germline V gene sequence: CDR1 SGHAT, CDR2 FQNNGV. CDR3 protein: CASSSRTGWGNTIYF. The DNA of the CDR3 is TGTGCCAGCAGCTCTCGGACAGGATGGGGAAACACCATATATTTT. Complete variable domain (other parts from reference TRBV11-2 and TRBJ1-3): EAGVAQSPRYKIIEKRQSVAFWCNPISGHATLYWYQQILGQGPKLLIQFQNNGVVDDSQLPKDRFSAERLKGVDSTLKIQPAKLEDSAVYLCASSSRTGWGNTIYFGEGSWLTVV.

This clonotype occurred a few times. The J gene is TRBJ2-6, the V gene TRBV20-1; possible D gene TRBD2, 6 bases. The CDR3 is 15 amino acids. V gave up 0 bases and J gave up 2 bases, with 8 bases separating them. Per germline, CDR1 DFQATT and CDR2 SNEGSKA (reference sequence). The CDR3 region has the DNA TGCAGTGCTAGAGAAGGAGGGACTGGGGCCAACGTCCTGACTTTC. It yields the protein CSAREGGTGANVLTF.

The rearrangement joins TRBV11-2 to TRBJ2-5, with TRBD2 identical over 10 bases. The length of the CDR3 is 17 residues. Trimming removed 10 bases from V and 4 bases from J; junction bases left unmatched: 18. Germline assignment: CDR1 SGHAT and CDR2 FQNNGV. The CDR3 loop is CAIPQYSGGTSRETQYF. The DNA for the CDR3 is TGTGCCATCCCACAATATAGCGGGGGGACTTCACGAGAGACCCAGTACTTC.

This chain uses TRBV20-1 with TRBJ2-7; the match to TRBD1 covers 8 bases. The germline V gene has CDR1 DFQATT and CDR2 SNEGSKA (reference sequence). The J segment lost 4 bases and the V segment lost 5 bases, leaving 4 bases of the junction unmatched. The CDR3 spans 12 residues. Here the CDR3 reads CSAVTGEYEQYF. Here the CDR3 DNA reads TGCAGTGCTGTGACAGGGGAGTACGAGCAGTACTTC.

The chain joins TRBV12-3 or TRBV12-4 to TRBJ1-3; D is perhaps TRBD1 (5 bases). This CDR3 is built from 16 residues. Trimming cost V 10 bases and J 0 bases, with 19 bases left between them. The CDR3: CATTFPGGTSGNTIYF. CDR3 DNA sequence: TGTGCCACCACCTTTCCGGGGGGAACCTCTGGAAACACCATATATTTT.

This clonotype was seen more than once but under ten times. The chain links TRBV12-3 or TRBV12-4 to TRBJ1-2; unclear D gene. V lost 5 bases and J 2 bases, leaving 9 bases between the germline ends. This CDR3 has 13 amino acids. CDR3 in DNA: TGTGCCAGCAGTAGGGTGGTAAACTATGGCTACACCTTC. Amino acids: CASSRVVNYGYTF.

V gene TRBV6-2 or TRBV6-3 combines with J gene TRBJ1-4, with D unclear. This CDR3 has 12 residues. Germline V CDR1 and CDR2: MNHEY, SVGEGT. The germline V and J ends were trimmed by 4 bases and 13 bases, with 13 bases remaining between them. CDR3: CASSSDGLRLFF. The CDR3 nucleotides read TGTGCCAGCAGTTCGGACGGATTACGACTGTTTTTT.

The rearrangement joins TRBV4-3 to TRBJ2-1, with no clear D. Trimming took off 4 bases at V and 3 bases at J, with 13 bases between the two ends. Looked up from germline, CDR1 is LGHNA and CDR2 is YSLEER. CDR3 length: 15 residues. CDR3 residues: CASSLDLDHYNEQFF. DNA for the CDR3: TGCGCCAGCAGCCTAGATTTAGACCACTACAATGAGCAGTTCTTC.

The rearrangement uses TRBV20-1 and TRBJ1-2, with D possibly being TRBD1 (5 bases). Per germline, CDR1 DFQATT and CDR2 SNEGSKA (reference sequence). The ends were cut back, 2 bases at V and 0 bases at J, with 16 bases in the middle. CDR3 length: 16 residues. DNA of the CDR3: TGCAGTGCTAGAATTCAGGGCCCTGGAGCTAACTATGGCTACACCTTC. It codes for CSARIQGPGANYGYTF.

The table lists this clonotype with a few counts. The rearrangement links TRBV4-3 to TRBJ2-1; TRBD2 matches at 8 bases. The germline V gene encodes CDR1 LGHNA and CDR2 YSLEER. Trimming cost V 0 bases and J 6 bases; bases outside gene matches: 10. The CDR3 consists of 17 residues. CDR3 in amino acids: CASSQDPPLAGLNEQFF. CDR3 in DNA: TGCGCCAGCAGCCAAGATCCCCCGCTAGCGGGTCTCAATGAGCAGTTCTTC.

This clonotype was picked up a small number of times. The chain links TRBV4-3 to TRBJ2-2; 7 positions match TRBD2. J gave up 4 bases and V 0 bases, and 11 bases lay outside the gene matches. The CDR3 consists of 18 residues. The germline gives CDR1 LGHNA, CDR2 YSLEER. CDR3 loop: CASSQDWAGAISTGELFF. The CDR3 bases are TGCGCCAGCAGCCAAGATTGGGCGGGAGCGATCAGCACCGGGGAGCTGTTTTTT.

This clonotype was picked up many times. The chain has TRBV5-1 and TRBJ1-3; D not resolved. CDR3 length equals 16 residues. Germline V CDR1 and CDR2: SGHRS, YFSETQ. V was clipped by 3 bases and J by 0 bases, with 13 bases between them. CDR3 DNA: TGCGCCAGCAGCTCAGGACTTCCGAGCTCTGGAAACACCATATATTTT. Protein sequence: CASSSGLPSSGNTIYF.

The chain links TRBV24-1 to TRBJ2-2; TRBD2 agrees at 12 bases. Germline loops: CDR1 KGHDR, CDR2 SFDVKD. J was trimmed by 6 bases and V by 2 bases; bases with no gene match: 6. CDR3 size: 17 residues. CDR3 amino acids: CATSDSLAGGPAGELFF. The CDR3 DNA reads TGTGCCACCAGTGATTCGCTAGCGGGAGGGCCCGCCGGGGAGCTGTTTTTT.

This clonotype was picked up a small number of times. This chain uses TRBV24-1 with TRBJ2-3; tentatively, D is TRBD1 (6 bases). V was clipped by 9 bases and J by 6 bases, with 21 bases between them. CDR3 length: 15 amino acids. Germline CDR1 and CDR2: KGHDR and SFDVKD. The CDR3 protein is CATSLGQNEVDTQYF. CDR3 bases: TGTGCCACCTCACTCGGACAGAACGAGGTGGATACGCAGTATTTT.

This clonotype was seen only a few times. This rearrangement joins TRBV6-1 to TRBJ2-7; 10 bases match TRBD1. This CDR3 region has 16 residues. With 7 bases clipped from V and 3 bases from J, the junction kept 12 bases outside the gene matches. Per the germline V gene, CDR1 is MNHNS and CDR2 is SASEGT. As DNA, the CDR3 is TGTGCCAGCACCACGAGGGGGACAGGGGATTACTACGAGCAGTACTTC. This codes for CASTTRGTGDYYEQYF.

This clonotype was counted between two and nine times. The CDR3 DNA is TGTGCCAGCAGTGAGGGACTAGCAGGGTACGAGCAGTACTTC. Its protein product is CASSEGLAGYEQYF. J is TRBJ2-7 and V is TRBV6-1, with 9 bases that match TRBD2. CDR1 is MNHNS and CDR2 is SASEGT in the germline V gene. CDR3 length: 14 amino acids. V was clipped by 3 bases and J by 4 bases; unmatched bases: 4.

This clonotype occurred once. The CDR3 does not close with the conserved phenylalanine or tryptophan, likely indicating a read error. The gene calls are TRBV29-1 and TRBJ1-2; no firm D call. Germline CDR1 SQVTM, CDR2 ANQGSEA. Between the trimmed V and J ends, which lost 4 bases and 5 bases, there was a span of 11 bases. The CDR3 is 12 residues long. The CDR3 region has the DNA TGCAGCGTTGTGATGTACAGTTATGGCTACACCATC. Translating gives CSVVMYSYGYTI.

This clonotype was observed a handful of times. V and J are TRBV3-1 and TRBJ1-4, with D possibly being TRBD1 (6 bases). V lost 0 bases and J 8 bases, leaving 13 bases between the germline ends. This CDR3 comprises 15 residues. Germline assignment: CDR1 LGHDT and CDR2 YNNKEL (reference sequence). The CDR3 spells CASSQEPGAWEKLFF. In DNA form, the CDR3 reads TGTGCCAGCAGCCAAGAGCCGGGGGCGTGGGAAAAACTGTTTTTT.

This clonotype has just a few counts. The chain uses TRBV5-1 and TRBJ1-3; D gene ambiguous. The germline CDR1 and CDR2 sequences are SGHRS and YFSETQ. This CDR3 is built from 15 residues. V was clipped by 1 base and J by 0 bases, with 8 bases between them. DNA for the CDR3: TGCGCCAGCAGCTTGACTGAATCCTCTGGAAACACCATATATTTT. Translating gives CASSLTESSGNTIYF.

This chain joins TRBV12-3 or TRBV12-4 and TRBJ1-6, with TRBD1 as a possible D gene (5 bases). The CDR3 runs to 15 residues. The V and J ends lost 5 bases and 7 bases respectively, with 15 bases between them. CDR3 region: CASSPFEGRNSPLHF. CDR3 bases: TGTGCCAGCAGTCCCTTCGAGGGGCGGAATTCACCCCTCCACTTT.